Below, 16 T cell receptor beta chains from the same sample are listed, as sequenced in a study of circulating tumor DNA in untreated peripheral T-cell lymphoma. Sequencing used immunoSEQ multiplex PCR; TCRdb keeps in-frame clones, though not all of them. The profile covers several thousand clones, with roughly 82% appearing a single time and approximately 2.2% taken by the ten largest. The sequenced sample consisted of tumor tissue. The receptor set was obtained from a human donor with peripheral T-cell lymphoma.

The rearrangement links TRBV11-3 to TRBJ1-2; weak D call: TRBD1 (6 bases). This CDR3 spans 15 amino acids. V was clipped by 5 bases and J by 4 bases, with 17 bases between them. Germline CDR1 reads SGHNT; CDR2 reads YENEEA. The CDR3 DNA reads TGTGCCAGCAGCGACGGGGGCTCCCCGGTCTATGGCTACACCTTC. This sequence encodes CASSDGGSPVYGYTF.

The sample holds a few counts of this clone. This chain links TRBV19 with TRBJ1-1; D is ambiguous. This CDR3 spans 13 amino acids. V was cut by 7 bases and J by 3 bases, with 12 bases left in between. Germline CDR1 LNHDA, CDR2 SQIVND (reference sequence). Here the CDR3 reads CASTTWTDTEAFF. CDR3 bases: TGTGCCAGTACTACATGGACGGACACTGAAGCTTTCTTT.

This clone has just one count. This chain uses TRBV19 with TRBJ2-2; TRBD1 is a possible D gene (8 bases). Per the germline V gene, CDR1 is LNHDA and CDR2 is SQIVND (reference sequence). The CDR3 extends over 14 amino acids. Trimming removed 6 bases at V and 6 bases at J, with 14 bases between. CDR3 DNA sequence: TGTGCCAGTAGGGACAGGGCGGGAGCCGGGGAGCTGTTTTTT. As protein: CASRDRAGAGELFF. Drawing the rest from reference TRBV19 and TRBJ2-2, the complete variable domain is DGGITQSPKYLFRKEGQNVTLSCEQNLNHDAMYWYRQDPGQGLRLIYYSQIVNDFQKGDIAEGYSVSREKKESFPLTVTSAQKNPTAFYLCASRDRAGAGELFFGEGSRLTVL.

The chain couples TRBV23-1 to TRBJ2-2; possibly TRBD2 for D (5 bases). TRBV23-1 is marked as an open reading frame, function uncertain. Trimming shortened V by 6 bases and J by 4 bases, and 18 bases separated the two germline ends. The CDR3 consists of 16 residues. For the CDR3, the DNA is TGCGCCAGCAGCCAAGACACGGGGTCCATCACCGGGGAGCTGTTTTTT. It codes for CASSQDTGSITGELFF.

Points on this clone: At one end, the junction sequence differs from germline, possibly due to a read error. This sequence joins TRBV23-1 and TRBJ1-1; 8 nucleotides match TRBD1. TRBV23-1 has ORF status, its function being uncertain. The CDR3 totals 18 residues. This CDR3 reads CVSSLQVEKDRVNTEAFF. In DNA form, the CDR3 reads TGCGTCAGCAGCCTCCAGGTCGAGAAGGACAGGGTGAACACTGAAGCTTTCTTT.

The chain uses TRBV6-7 and TRBJ2-7; a weak D match, TRBD2 (5 bases). TRBV6-7 is an ORF; its function is uncertain. The CDR3 has 11 amino acids. V was trimmed by 6 bases and J by 3 bases, leaving 6 bases between them. The DNA of the CDR3 is TGTGCCAGCAGCGAGGGCTACGAGCAGTACTTC. Translation: CASSEGYEQYF.

The chain couples TRBV29-1 to TRBJ1-1; D unresolved. The CDR3 runs to 12 residues. CDR1 is SQVTM and CDR2 is ANQGSEA in the germline V gene. Trimming pared 4 bases from V and 3 bases from J, leaving 9 bases between. The CDR3: CSVVGVDTEAFF. The CDR3 region has the DNA TGCAGCGTTGTTGGAGTCGACACTGAAGCTTTCTTT.

This clone was found a few times. V gene TRBV12-5 combines with J gene TRBJ2-7; 7 nucleotides agree with TRBD1. Germline V gives CDR1 LGHNT, CDR2 FRNRAP. Trimming cost V 5 bases and J 1 base; bases outside gene matches: 5. The length of the CDR3 is 14 residues. DNA for the CDR3: TGTGCTAGTGGTCTACAGGGGCTTTCCTACGAGCAGTACTTC. Translation: CASGLQGLSYEQYF.

The chain recombines TRBV12-5 with TRBJ1-5, with 12 bases lining up with TRBD1. V was pared by 6 bases and J by 7 bases, with 10 bases of the junction left unmatched. Per germline, CDR1 LGHNT and CDR2 FRNRAP. CDR3 size: 16 residues. CDR3: CASGMPGQGAWQPQHF. DNA of the CDR3: TGTGCTAGTGGCATGCCGGGACAGGGGGCATGGCAGCCCCAGCATTTT.

This rearrangement joins TRBV23-1 to TRBJ2-5; D uncertain. TRBV23-1 is reported as an ORF; its role is uncertain. V lost 4 bases to trimming and J lost 0 bases, with 15 bases between them. This CDR3 contains 16 residues. For the CDR3, the DNA is TGCGCCAGCAGTCGTCGGACCCCTCCGTACCAAGAGACCCAGTACTTC. Amino acids: CASSRRTPPYQETQYF.

The chain carries TRBV6-7 and TRBJ1-3; D unresolved. TRBV6-7 is placed among ORFs of uncertain function. V lost 7 bases to trimming and J lost 6 bases, with 10 bases between them. This CDR3 has 12 residues. The CDR3 reads CASNQRTNTIYF. The DNA of the CDR3 is TGTGCCAGCAATCAAAGAACAAACACCATATATTTT.

V and J are TRBV15 and TRBJ1-1; D is perhaps TRBD1 (5 bases). Trimming took off 4 bases at V and 6 bases at J, with 18 bases between the two ends. CDR1 is LNHNV and CDR2 is YYDKDF in the germline V gene (reference sequence). The CDR3 has 15 residues. The CDR3 DNA follows: TGTGCCACCAGCACGCGACCCCCACAGGATTCTGAAGCTTTCTTT. It yields the protein CATSTRPPQDSEAFF.

The rearrangement joins TRBV6-8 to TRBJ2-1, with 8 bases fitting TRBD1. The CDR3 loop spans 16 amino acids. CDR1 and CDR2 (germline): MNHGY, SAAAGT. V was pared by 10 bases and J by 0 bases, with 11 bases of the junction left unmatched. The CDR3 region has the DNA TGTGCCAACAGCCACAGGGGGGTTAGCTCCTACAATGAGCAGTTCTTC. Protein: CANSHRGVSSYNEQFF.

V usage is TRBV5-1 and J usage is TRBJ2-2; no definite D call. V was shortened by 1 base and J by 4 bases, with 8 bases between the two germline ends. Germline CDR1 reads SGHRS; CDR2 reads YFSETQ. This CDR3 is 14 amino acids long. CDR3 protein: CASSLLASTGELFF. The DNA for the CDR3 is TGCGCCAGCAGCTTGTTGGCGTCCACCGGGGAGCTGTTTTTT.

The rearrangement links TRBV14 to TRBJ1-2, with a possible D match to TRBD1 (5 bases). V lost 1 base to trimming and J lost 6 bases, with 9 bases between them. CDR3 size: 13 residues. Germline V gives CDR1 SGHDN, CDR2 FVKESK. The CDR3: CASSQVAGDGYTF. The DNA of the CDR3 is TGTGCCAGCAGCCAAGTTGCGGGGGATGGCTACACCTTC.

The chain employs TRBV10-2 and TRBJ2-7; 10 bases line up with TRBD1. Germline loops: CDR1 WSHSY, CDR2 SAAADI. The ends lost 6 bases at V and 7 bases at J; junction bases unmatched: 6. The CDR3 sequence is 13 residues long. The CDR3 coding sequence is TGCGCCAGCAGCGACAGGGGGCTGGGGGAGCAGTACTTC. Protein sequence: CASSDRGLGEQYF.